The 26 T cell receptor beta chains below come from one sample, sequenced in a study of blood T cells in healthy people across ages. A second about 6 to 12 cycle PCR used barcoded and J-beta primers. TCRdb reprocessed the 5' RACE reads with MiXCR, giving one entry per CDR3 protein. The table includes hundreds of thousands of distinct CDR3 sequences, roughly 46% detected once. Sequencing was performed on blood. The receptors stem from an elderly man in good health.

This chain joins TRBV7-2 and TRBJ1-5; a weak D match, TRBD1 (5 bases). This CDR3 is 15 amino acids long. CDR1 is SGHTA and CDR2 is FQGNSA in the germline V gene. Deletions cut 0 bases from V and 9 bases from J, with 15 bases between. The CDR3 bases are TGTGCCAGCAGCTTAGCAAGCGGGGCCGAGCTGCCCCAGCATTTT. It translates to CASSLASGAELPQHF.

The CDR3 loop is CASSLWQGIGGWEQYF. The CDR3, as DNA: TGTGCCAGCAGTTTATGGCAGGGAATCGGGGGCTGGGAGCAGTACTTC. The chain links TRBV28 to TRBJ2-7; perhaps D is TRBD1 or TRBD2 (6 bases each). The CDR3 has 16 amino acids. Germline lookup yields CDR1 MDHEN and CDR2 SYDVKM. Trimming shortened V by 0 bases and J by 7 bases, and 19 bases separated the two germline ends.

This rearrangement joins TRBV29-1 to TRBJ2-4; 14 bases line up with TRBD2. The end of the DNA fits TRBJ2-7 better, so the J call may be wrong. The CDR3 extends over 15 amino acids. CDR1 and CDR2 (germline): SQVTM, ANQGSEA. As DNA, the CDR3 is TGCAGCGTATCCGAGACTAGCGGGAGGGCCGGCGAGCAGTACTTC. This translates into CSVSETSGRAGEQYF.

This clonotype has only a few counts. V usage is TRBV21-1 and J usage is TRBJ2-7. TRBV21-1 is assigned pseudogene status. The CDR3 has 15 residues. The chain's CDR3 is CASSIMPLSSYEQYF. CDR3 DNA sequence: TGTGCCAGCAGCATTATGCCTCTGAGCTCCTACGAGCAGTACTTC.

This chain uses TRBV27 with TRBJ2-7; 8 bases are shared with TRBD1. The CDR3 is made up of 12 amino acids. The germline gives CDR1 MNHEY, CDR2 SMNVEV (reference sequence). After removal of 5 bases from V and 6 bases from J, the junction contained 3 bases not matched to a gene. CDR3 residues: CASSRTGCEQYF. In DNA, the CDR3 is TGTGCCAGCAGTCGGACAGGGTGCGAGCAGTACTTC.

This clonotype was counted a few times. The J gene is TRBJ2-1, the V gene TRBV3-1; no clear D. The end of the DNA is better explained by TRBJ2-7, so the J call may be wrong. The CDR3 is 13 amino acids. Per the germline V gene, CDR1 is LGHDT and CDR2 is YNNKEL (reference sequence). In nucleotides, the CDR3 is TGTGCCAGCAGTCTAAATCGAGAGAATGAGCAGTACTTC. Translation gives CASSLNRENEQYF.

This clonotype was detected only a few times. The gene calls are TRBV5-1 and TRBJ1-1; D might be TRBD1 (5 bases). The CDR3 runs to 15 residues. V gave up 3 bases and J gave up 4 bases, with 16 bases separating them. CDR1 is SGHRS, CDR2 YFSETQ, per germline. DNA for the CDR3: TGCGCCAGCAGCTCCGGCACGGGGGTGGGCACTGAAGCTTTCTTT. Protein sequence: CASSSGTGVGTEAFF.

The J gene is TRBJ2-7, the V gene TRBV12-3 or TRBV12-4, with a tentative D call TRBD2 (5 bases). The CDR3 is made up of 13 amino acids. The germline V and J ends were trimmed by 7 bases and 2 bases, with 12 bases remaining between them. The CDR3 loop reads CASTVGVPYEQYF. The CDR3, as DNA: TGTGCCAGCACCGTCGGGGTTCCCTACGAGCAGTACTTC.

This clonotype has just a few counts. This chain links TRBV20-1 with TRBJ2-5, with TRBD2 matching over 9 bases. Germline CDR1 DFQATT, CDR2 SNEGSKA (reference sequence). V lost 1 base and J lost 4; bases outside the gene matches: 4. CDR3 size: 14 residues. DNA of the CDR3: TGCAGTGCTAGAGGGCAAGCGGGAGGAGAGACCCAGTACTTC. Residues: CSARGQAGGETQYF.

A single count supports this clonotype. The CDR3 nucleotides are TGTGCCAGCAGCCAACACACTAGCGGGAGGGCCTCGGATACGCAGTATTTT. It translates to CASSQHTSGRASDTQYF. This chain joins TRBV4-2 and TRBJ2-3; 13 nucleotides align to TRBD2. J was trimmed by 6 bases and V by 2 bases; bases with no gene match: 8. This CDR3 comprises 17 residues. Germline V gene data show CDR1 as LGHNA and CDR2 as YNFKEQ.

This clonotype was detected a few times. The CDR3 DNA reads TGTGCCAGCAGAGGCGGGAGTCCACACGAGCAGTACTTC. It is translated as CASRGGSPHEQYF. The chain carries TRBV3-1 and TRBJ2-7, with 7 nucleotides matching TRBD2. Germline assignment: CDR1 LGHDT and CDR2 YNNKEL (reference sequence). Unmatched junction bases numbered 7, after V lost 6 bases and J lost 5 bases. This CDR3 has 13 residues.

For this clonotype: Compared with germline, one end of the junction differs, possibly owing to a read error. The gene calls are TRBV7-8 and TRBJ1-2; D unclear. Germline CDR1 SGHVS, CDR2 FQNEAQ. This CDR3 has 13 residues. The CDR3 sequence: CASNLEVGGGYTF. The CDR3, as DNA: TGTGCCAGCAACTTAGAGGTCGGCGGTGGCTACACCTTC.

This clonotype was seen a few times. This sequence joins TRBV7-3 and TRBJ2-1; D perhaps matches TRBD1 (6 bases). The J call may be wrong; the DNA end is better matched by TRBJ2-7. Germline CDR1 SGHTA, CDR2 FQGTGA. There are 16 residues in the CDR3. CDR3 in DNA: TGTGCCAGCAGCTTTTATTCAGGGGTGTCCTACAATGAGCAGTACTTC. It encodes CASSFYSGVSYNEQYF.

V gene TRBV4-2 combines with J gene TRBJ2-2; D unresolved. Trimming pared 4 bases from V and 9 bases from J, leaving 15 bases between. The CDR3 sequence is 14 residues long. From germline, CDR1 is LGHNA and CDR2 YNFKEQ. The chain's CDR3 is CASSPTEAFRELFF. Written as DNA, the CDR3 is TGTGCCAGCAGCCCAACCGAGGCATTTCGGGAGCTGTTTTTT.

This clonotype was picked up a small number of times. This sequence joins TRBV7-3 and TRBJ2-3; the match to TRBD2 covers 10 bases. The CDR3 extends over 16 amino acids. The V segment lost 5 bases and the J segment 3 bases; nucleotides outside the gene matches: 8. The germline V gene encodes CDR1 SGHTA and CDR2 FQGTGA. CDR3: CASSPLASGGTDTQYF. DNA of the CDR3: TGTGCCAGCAGCCCCCTTGCTAGCGGGGGTACAGATACGCAGTATTTT.

This chain joins TRBV6-5 and TRBJ1-4; D is ambiguous. Trimming took off 7 bases at V and 1 base at J, with 10 bases between the two ends. The CDR3 is 14 amino acids. Germline CDR1 reads MNHEY; CDR2 reads SVGAGI. CDR3 residues: CASTARVTNEKLFF. The CDR3 region has the DNA TGTGCCAGCACAGCGCGGGTAACTAATGAAAAACTGTTTTTT.

The V gene is TRBV12-3 or TRBV12-4, the J gene TRBJ1-1; unclear D gene. The CDR3 is 13 amino acids. V was pared by 3 bases and J by 4 bases, with 9 bases between. This CDR3 is CASSFRPVTEAFF. CDR3 nucleotide sequence: TGTGCCAGCAGTTTCCGGCCGGTCACTGAAGCTTTCTTT.

This clonotype was counted between two and nine times. The chain carries TRBV4-2 and TRBJ2-2; D not certain. Germline V gene data show CDR1 as LGHNA and CDR2 as YNFKEQ. Trimming took 4 bases from V and 3 from J, leaving 9 bases between them. The CDR3 length is 14 residues. DNA for the CDR3: TGTGCCAGCAGCCCCCGCGGTGACACCGGGGAGCTGTTTTTT. It translates to CASSPRGDTGELFF.

The V call is TRBV20-1, the J call TRBJ2-1, with 11 bases fitting TRBD2. Germline V lookup: CDR1 DFQATT, CDR2 SNEGSKA (reference sequence). V lost 4 bases to trimming and J lost 4 bases; unmatched junction nucleotides: 6. This CDR3 region has 15 residues. CDR3 region: CSATSGRLNYNEQFF. CDR3 nucleotide sequence: TGCAGTGCTACTAGCGGGAGGCTGAATTACAATGAGCAGTTCTTC.

This rearrangement joins TRBV20-1 to TRBJ1-2; D perhaps matches TRBD1 (5 bases). This CDR3 is 16 amino acids long. Germline CDR1 and CDR2: DFQATT and SNEGSKA (reference sequence). Deletions cut 3 bases from V and 6 bases from J, with 23 bases between. CDR3 in DNA: TGCAGTGCTAGTCCATTCGGGGAGGGGATAATGAATGGCTACACCTTC. Residues: CSASPFGEGIMNGYTF.

This clonotype occurred a few times. Written as DNA, the CDR3 is TGCAGTGCTAGAGATCCAGCGGGAGACCTTGGCCGATATGAGCAGTTCTTC. This translates into CSARDPAGDLGRYEQFF. This rearrangement joins TRBV20-1 to TRBJ2-1; 8 nucleotides line up with TRBD2. The CDR3 length is 17 residues. After removal of 0 bases from V and 8 bases from J, the junction contained 15 bases not matched to a gene. Germline V gene data show CDR1 as DFQATT and CDR2 as SNEGSKA (reference sequence).

This chain links TRBV27 with TRBJ2-6; D is perhaps TRBD1 (7 bases). V was clipped by 6 bases and J by 3 bases, with 15 bases between them. Germline assignment: CDR1 MNHEY and CDR2 SMNVEV (reference sequence). This CDR3 has 16 amino acids. CDR3 nucleotide sequence: TGTGCCAGCAGAGGATACCAGGGGGGTGGGGCCAACGTCCTGACTTTC. It codes for CASRGYQGGGANVLTF.

This clonotype was seen a few times. The rearrangement joins TRBV20-1 to TRBJ2-1; 12 bases are a match to TRBD2. J was trimmed by 8 bases and V by 5 bases; bases with no gene match: 16. The germline CDR1 and CDR2 sequences are DFQATT and SNEGSKA (reference sequence). The CDR3 loop spans 17 amino acids. In DNA form, the CDR3 reads TGCAGTGCTTCGGCCGGGACTAGCGGGTCCTGGGGCGATGAGCAGTTCTTC. Amino acid sequence: CSASAGTSGSWGDEQFF.

The rearrangement uses TRBV28 and TRBJ1-6; D is undetermined. Trimming stripped 5 bases from V and 11 bases from J, with 22 bases between. CDR3 length equals 16 residues. The germline gives CDR1 MDHEN, CDR2 SYDVKM. The DNA of the CDR3 is TGTGCCAGCAGTCTCCTCCGGGCTTCCAAGGGTCCACCCCTCCACTTT. It codes for CASSLLRASKGPPLHF.

With regard to this clonotype: One junction end does not reproduce the germline sequence, and a read error may be involved. The chain is built from TRBV12-3 or TRBV12-4 and TRBJ2-2; 11 nucleotides line up with TRBD2. CDR3 size: 16 residues. Here the CDR3 DNA reads TGTGCCGGCAGTACCCTAGCGGGAGGAACCACCGGGGAGCTGTTTTTT. Translating it yields CAGSTLAGGTTGELFF.

This chain joins TRBV6-6 and TRBJ1-4; the D is unclear. Germline CDR1 reads MNHNY; CDR2 reads SVGAGI (reference sequence). The germline V and J ends were trimmed by 6 bases and 0 bases, with 11 bases remaining between them. CDR3 size: 15 residues. This CDR3 reads CASRPRATTNEKLFF. For the CDR3, the DNA is TGTGCCAGCAGACCCCGAGCCACAACTAATGAAAAACTGTTTTTT.